These 26 T cell receptor beta chains share one sample of origin, sequenced in a study of cytomegalovirus exposure and HLA in healthy donors. Amplification used 60 Vbeta primers and 13 Jbeta primers. The data were produced by immunoSEQ multiplex PCR, yet TCRdb's version contains in-frame clones alone and is incomplete. The table lists about 150,000 clones, 70% to 90% of them singletons. Material: PBMCs. The receptors were sampled from a middle-aged woman in good health and CMV-seropositive.

V and J are TRBV7-2 and TRBJ2-7; possibly TRBD2 for D (5 bases). Trimming pared 1 base from V and 0 bases from J, leaving 10 bases between. Germline V gene lookup returns CDR1 SGHTA and CDR2 FQGNSA. The CDR3 runs to 15 residues. CDR3 sequence reads: CASSLDPGISYEQYF. CDR3 sequence (DNA): TGTGCCAGCAGCTTAGACCCCGGGATCTCCTACGAGCAGTACTTC.

This clone appeared a few times. The chain couples TRBV4-3 to TRBJ2-2, with D perhaps TRBD2 (5 bases). The V gene lost 1 base and the J gene lost 1 base, with 13 bases spanning the gap. The CDR3 extends over 17 amino acids. CDR1 LGHNA and CDR2 YSLEER come from the germline V gene. The CDR3 DNA reads as TGCGCCAGCAGCCAAGCTTACCGAGGGTTGAACACCGGGGAGCTGTTTTTT. It translates to CASSQAYRGLNTGELFF.

CDR3 amino acids: CASSLLLGGSYNEQFF. CDR3 DNA: TGTGCCAGCAGTTTATTATTGGGGGGCTCCTACAATGAGCAGTTCTTC. The chain couples TRBV27 to TRBJ2-1, with a weak D call TRBD2 (6 bases). The CDR3 contains 16 residues. Per germline, CDR1 MNHEY and CDR2 SMNVEV (reference sequence). Trimming took off 1 base at V and 0 bases at J, with 10 bases between the two ends.

The chain uses TRBV19 and TRBJ2-3; 11 nucleotides line up with TRBD2. Germline values: CDR1 LNHDA, CDR2 SQIVND (reference sequence). The CDR3 spans 16 residues. Losses at the gene ends were 0 bases for V and 7 bases for J; bases not matched to a gene: 6. Here the CDR3 reads CASSIDPSGGQNTQYF. CDR3 nucleotides: TGTGCCAGTAGTATAGATCCTAGCGGGGGGCAAAATACGCAGTATTTT.

CDR3 in amino acids: CASRQGATDTQYF. The CDR3 coding sequence is TGTGCCAGCAGACAGGGGGCCACAGATACGCAGTATTTT. The chain links TRBV6-4 to TRBJ2-3; 9 bases match TRBD1. CDR1 and CDR2 (germline): MRHNA, SNTAGT. The length of the CDR3 is 13 residues. Unmatched junction bases numbered 0, after V lost 6 bases and J lost 2 bases.

This clone has just a few counts. The chain employs TRBV29-1 and TRBJ1-3; D may be TRBD1 (6 bases). Between the trimmed V and J ends, which lost 3 bases and 3 bases, there was a span of 9 bases. CDR3 length equals 13 residues. Germline values: CDR1 SQVTM, CDR2 ANQGSEA. The CDR3 region is CSVEGARGNTIYF. CDR3 DNA: TGCAGCGTTGAGGGGGCCCGTGGAAACACCATATATTTT.

This rearrangement joins TRBV9 to TRBJ1-1; D gene uncertain. This CDR3 contains 17 residues. Germline CDR1 and CDR2: SGDLS and YYNGEE. V lost 0 bases, J lost 2 bases, and 17 bases lay in between. The CDR3 sequence: CASSVAPWMGPNTEAFF. CDR3 nucleotide sequence: TGTGCCAGCAGCGTAGCCCCTTGGATGGGCCCCAACACTGAAGCTTTCTTT.

Comments on this clone: Within the sample, other DNA sequences also encode this same CDR3. This chain connects TRBV5-1 to TRBJ1-1; maybe TRBD1 (5 bases). The CDR3 contains 15 residues. Trimming shortened V by 0 bases and J by 1 base, and 10 bases separated the two germline ends. The V gene's germline CDR1 is SGHRS and CDR2 YFSETQ. The CDR3 sequence is CASSLGGRGNTEAFF. The CDR3 DNA follows: TGCGCCAGCAGCTTGGGAGGAAGGGGGAACACTGAAGCTTTCTTT. The complete variable domain, with remaining parts taken from reference TRBV5-1 and TRBJ1-1, reads KAGVTQTPRYLIKTRGQQVTLSCSPISGHRSVSWYQQTPGQGLQFLFEYFSETQRNKGNFPGRFSGRQFSNSRSEMNVSTLELGDSALYLCASSLGGRGNTEAFFGQGTRLTVV.

The V and J genes are TRBV9 and TRBJ1-4; D is unclear. Germline V gene sequence: CDR1 SGDLS, CDR2 YYNGEE. Trimming took off 5 bases at V and 7 bases at J, with 9 bases between the two ends. The CDR3 is 12 residues long. The CDR3 protein is CASSDAAEKLFF. The CDR3 nucleotides are TGTGCCAGCAGTGATGCGGCTGAAAAACTGTTTTTT.

The chain uses TRBV28 and TRBJ1-1; D not certain. With 7 bases removed from V and 5 bases from J, the gap between germline ends came to 14 bases. Germline lookup yields CDR1 MDHEN and CDR2 SYDVKM. CDR3 length: 13 residues. CDR3 loop: CASTSRRGTEAFF. The CDR3 DNA is TGTGCCAGCACCTCGAGGAGAGGAACTGAAGCTTTCTTT.

This clone was counted between two and nine times. The V gene is TRBV7-9, the J gene TRBJ2-3; D gene uncertain. Deletions cut 0 bases from V and 5 bases from J, with 6 bases between. Germline V CDR1 and CDR2: SEHNR, FQNEAQ (reference sequence). This CDR3 spans 13 amino acids. The CDR3 is CASSLAARDTQYF. In DNA form, the CDR3 reads TGTGCCAGCAGCTTAGCTGCCAGAGATACGCAGTATTTT.

This clone has a handful of counts. The chain joins TRBV6-4 to TRBJ2-3, with 7 positions matching TRBD1. The germline V gene has CDR1 MRHNA and CDR2 SNTAGT. The CDR3 runs to 16 residues. Germline trimming cut 5 bases from V and 3 bases from J; bases unmatched to any gene: 11. CDR3 sequence: CASSSSAAGGTDTQYF. CDR3 nucleotide sequence: TGTGCCAGCAGTTCATCCGCGGCAGGGGGAACAGATACGCAGTATTTT.

The rearrangement joins TRBV10-3 to TRBJ2-2, with D perhaps matching TRBD2 (6 bases). The germline V gene encodes CDR1 ENHRY and CDR2 SYGVKD. The CDR3 contains 15 residues. V dropped 0 bases and J dropped 7 bases, with 12 bases sitting between them. The CDR3 sequence: CAISESPSAGGELFF. The DNA of the CDR3 is TGTGCCATCAGTGAGTCGCCTAGCGCGGGCGGGGAGCTGTTTTTT.

The J gene is TRBJ2-5, the V gene TRBV5-4; D gene ambiguous. In germline, CDR1 is SGHNT, CDR2 YYREEE (reference sequence). The CDR3 has 14 residues. Trimming took 0 bases from V and 5 from J, leaving 11 bases between them. Here the CDR3 reads CASSLEWSEETQYF. The CDR3 coding sequence is TGTGCCAGCAGCTTGGAGTGGAGTGAGGAGACCCAGTACTTC.

The chain combines TRBV19 with TRBJ1-2; 8 bases are shared with TRBD1. The CDR3 is 15 residues long. Germline V gene lookup returns CDR1 LNHDA and CDR2 SQIVND (reference sequence). V trimming: 4 bases; J trimming: 1 base; junction bases outside the gene matches: 5. The CDR3 protein is CASSSPGGNNYGYTF. The CDR3 bases are TGTGCCAGTAGTAGCCCAGGGGGCAATAACTATGGCTACACCTTC.

The rearrangement links TRBV2 to TRBJ2-5; D is unclear. The V and J ends lost 3 bases and 1 base respectively, with 6 bases between them. Germline loops: CDR1 SNHLY, CDR2 FYNNEI. This CDR3 has 13 residues. The CDR3 reads CASSEWAQETQYF. The CDR3, as DNA: TGTGCCAGCAGTGAGTGGGCCCAAGAGACCCAGTACTTC.

The chain is built from TRBV7-6 and TRBJ2-7; D perhaps matches TRBD1 (5 bases). The length of the CDR3 is 12 residues. Germline lookup yields CDR1 SGHVS and CDR2 FNYEAQ. Trimming left V 1 base short and J 6 bases short, with 7 bases between. The CDR3 loop is CASSLEGVEQYF. CDR3 coding DNA: TGTGCCAGCAGCTTAGAAGGGGTCGAGCAGTACTTC. The whole variable domain, filled in from reference TRBV7-6 and TRBJ2-7, reads GAGVSQSPRYKVTKRGQDVALRCDPISGHVSLYWYRQALGQGPEFLTYFNYEAQQDKSGLPNDRFSAERPEGSISTLTIQRTEQRDSAMYRCASSLEGVEQYFGPGTRLTVT.

The rearrangement uses TRBV28 and TRBJ1-4; D is possibly TRBD1 (6 bases). The germline V gene has CDR1 MDHEN and CDR2 SYDVKM. V was pared by 5 bases and J by 7 bases, with 17 bases between. The CDR3 covers 15 residues. CDR3 nucleotides: TGTGCCAGCAGTCAGACGACAGGTAAAGGTGAAAAACTGTTTTTT. Residues: CASSQTTGKGEKLFF.

In this sample, this clone turned up once. V and J are TRBV5-4 and TRBJ2-3, with 9 nucleotides matching TRBD2. With 2 bases clipped from V and 1 base from J, the junction kept 2 bases outside the gene matches. The CDR3 is made up of 15 amino acids. Germline values: CDR1 SGHNT, CDR2 YYREEE (reference sequence). This chain's CDR3 is CASSFPSGGTDTQYF. The CDR3 coding sequence is TGTGCCAGCAGCTTTCCTAGCGGGGGCACAGATACGCAGTATTTT.

The V call is TRBV9, the J call TRBJ2-2; 7 nucleotides match TRBD1. This CDR3 comprises 15 residues. The V gene's germline CDR1 is SGDLS and CDR2 YYNGEE. The J segment lost 6 bases and the V segment lost 0 bases, leaving 5 bases of the junction unmatched. CDR3 amino acids: CASSVEGGGAGELFF. CDR3 DNA sequence: TGTGCCAGCAGCGTAGAAGGGGGCGGAGCCGGGGAGCTGTTTTTT. The full variable domain, its missing parts supplied by reference TRBV9 and TRBJ2-2, is DSGVTQTPKHLITATGQRVTLRCSPRSGDLSVYWYQQSLDQGLQFLIQYYNGEERAKGNILERFSAQQFPDLHSELNLSSLELGDSALYFCASSVEGGGAGELFFGEGSRLTVL.

The rearrangement uses TRBV28 and TRBJ2-7; TRBD1 aligns across 10 bases. With V trimmed by 6 bases and J by 4 bases, 9 bases remained unmatched. This CDR3 has 15 residues. CDR1 is MDHEN and CDR2 is SYDVKM in the germline V gene. In DNA, the CDR3 is TGTGCCAGCAGATATCCGGGACAGGGGCCTTACGAGCAGTACTTC. Protein: CASRYPGQGPYEQYF.

This clone was detected only a few times. The chain is built from TRBV5-4 and TRBJ2-3, with D unclear. The CDR3 loop spans 13 amino acids. V was pared by 0 bases and J by 3 bases, with 5 bases between. Germline CDR1 and CDR2: SGHNT and YYREEE (reference sequence). The CDR3 protein is CASSLDRTDTQYF. Here the CDR3 DNA reads TGTGCCAGCAGCTTGGATAGAACAGATACGCAGTATTTT.

The chain is built from TRBV30 and TRBJ2-5; D may be TRBD2 (5 bases). The germline gives CDR1 GTSNPN, CDR2 SVGIG (reference sequence). The CDR3 spans 13 residues. Trimming stripped 1 base from V and 2 bases from J, with 8 bases between. CDR3 sequence reads: CAWSGETQETQYF. CDR3 DNA sequence: TGTGCCTGGAGTGGGGAGACACAAGAGACCCAGTACTTC. Full variable domain (missing parts from reference TRBV30 and TRBJ2-5): SQTIHQWPATLVQPVGSPLSLECTVEGTSNPNLYWYRQAAGRGLQLLFYSVGIGQISSEVPQNLSASRPQDRQFILSSKKLLLSDSGFYLCAWSGETQETQYFGPGTRLLVL.

This clone was detected once. The chain combines TRBV7-2 with TRBJ2-7; 7 nucleotides agree with TRBD1. V trimming: 1 base; J trimming: 12 bases; junction bases outside the gene matches: 6. This CDR3 has 12 amino acids. CDR1 and CDR2 (germline): SGHTA, FQGNSA. The CDR3 protein is CASSLELGTAYF. Written as DNA, the CDR3 is TGTGCCAGCAGCTTAGAGCTGGGGACAGCGTACTTC.

V and J are TRBV5-4 and TRBJ2-4, with TRBD2 matching over 9 bases. CDR3 length equals 17 residues. Trimming took 1 base from V and 7 from J; bases not matched to a gene: 12. Germline CDR1 SGHNT, CDR2 YYREEE (reference sequence). Here the CDR3 reads CASSLRSGSPIRNIQYF. The CDR3 DNA follows: TGTGCCAGCAGCTTGCGTAGCGGGAGCCCAATTCGTAACATTCAGTACTTC. Based on the CDR3 plus reference TRBV5-4 and TRBJ2-4, the full variable domain is ETGVTQSPTHLIKTRGQQVTLRCSSQSGHNTVSWYQQALGQGPQFIFQYYREEENGRGNFPPRFSGLQFPNYSSELNVNALELDDSALYLCASSLRSGSPIRNIQYFGAGTRLSVL.

The genes are TRBV5-1 and TRBJ2-1; weak D call: TRBD2 (5 bases). This CDR3 is built from 14 residues. Per germline, CDR1 SGHRS and CDR2 YFSETQ. Deletions cut 5 bases from V and 3 bases from J, with 12 bases between. The CDR3 loop is CASRPEVLYNEQFF. DNA for the CDR3: TGCGCCAGCAGGCCGGAGGTCCTCTACAATGAGCAGTTCTTC.